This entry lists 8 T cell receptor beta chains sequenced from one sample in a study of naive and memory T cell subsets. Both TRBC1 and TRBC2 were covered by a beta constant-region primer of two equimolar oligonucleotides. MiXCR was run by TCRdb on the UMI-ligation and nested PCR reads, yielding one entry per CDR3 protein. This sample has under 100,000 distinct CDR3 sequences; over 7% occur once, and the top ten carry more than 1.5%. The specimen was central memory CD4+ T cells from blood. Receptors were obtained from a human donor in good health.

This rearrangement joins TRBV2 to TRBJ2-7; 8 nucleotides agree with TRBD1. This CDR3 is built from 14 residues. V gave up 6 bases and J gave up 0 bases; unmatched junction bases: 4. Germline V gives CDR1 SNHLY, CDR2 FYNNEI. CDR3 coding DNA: TGTGCCAGCAGGGGACAGGTGAGCTCCTACGAGCAGTACTTC. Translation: CASRGQVSSYEQYF. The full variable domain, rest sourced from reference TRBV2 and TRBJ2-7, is EPEVTQTPSHQVTQMGQEVILRCVPISNHLYFYWYRQILGQKVEFLVSFYNNEISEKSEIFDDQFSVERPDGSNFTLKIRSTKLEDSAMYFCASRGQVSSYEQYFGPGTRLTVT.

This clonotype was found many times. The DNA of the CDR3 is TGCAGTGCTGACAGGGGGTCATCTGCTGAAGCTTTCTTT. This sequence encodes CSADRGSSAEAFF. The V gene is TRBV20-1, the J gene TRBJ1-1; 9 nucleotides line up with TRBD1. Per germline, CDR1 DFQATT and CDR2 SNEGSKA (reference sequence). The ends lost 5 bases at V and 6 bases at J; junction bases unmatched: 7. This CDR3 has 13 amino acids.

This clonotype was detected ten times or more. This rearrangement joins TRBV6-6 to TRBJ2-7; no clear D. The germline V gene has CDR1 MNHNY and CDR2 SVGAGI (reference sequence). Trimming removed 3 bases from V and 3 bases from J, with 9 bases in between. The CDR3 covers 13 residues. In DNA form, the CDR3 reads TGTGCCAGCAGTTATGGGGTCATCTACGAGCAGTACTTC. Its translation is CASSYGVIYEQYF.

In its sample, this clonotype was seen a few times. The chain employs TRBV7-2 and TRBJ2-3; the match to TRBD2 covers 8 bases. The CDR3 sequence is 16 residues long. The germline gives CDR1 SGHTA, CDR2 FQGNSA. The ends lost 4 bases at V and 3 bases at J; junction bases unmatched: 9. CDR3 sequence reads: CASSSRGLGLTDTQYF. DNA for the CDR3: TGTGCCAGCAGCTCACGGGGACTAGGGTTGACAGATACGCAGTATTTT.

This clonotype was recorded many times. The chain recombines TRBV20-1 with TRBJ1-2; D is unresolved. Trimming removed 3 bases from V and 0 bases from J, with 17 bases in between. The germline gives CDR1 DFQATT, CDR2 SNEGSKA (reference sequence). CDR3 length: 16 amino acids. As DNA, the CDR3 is TGCAGTGCTAGGCGGGTAGGGCTGAACCCTAACTATGGCTACACCTTC. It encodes CSARRVGLNPNYGYTF.

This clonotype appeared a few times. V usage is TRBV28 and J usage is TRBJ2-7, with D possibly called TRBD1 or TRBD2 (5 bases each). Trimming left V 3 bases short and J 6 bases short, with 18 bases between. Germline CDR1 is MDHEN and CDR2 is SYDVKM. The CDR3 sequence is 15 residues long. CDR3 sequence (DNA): TGTGCCAGCAGTTTGGAAGGGGCCGGGGTCGCCGAGCAGTACTTC. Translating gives CASSLEGAGVAEQYF.

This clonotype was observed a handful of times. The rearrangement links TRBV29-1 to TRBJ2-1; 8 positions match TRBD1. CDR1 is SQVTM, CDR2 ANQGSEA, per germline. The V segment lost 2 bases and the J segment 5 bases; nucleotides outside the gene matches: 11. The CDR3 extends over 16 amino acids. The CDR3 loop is CSVEPQDRVMDNEQFF. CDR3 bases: TGCAGCGTTGAACCCCAGGACAGGGTCATGGACAATGAGCAGTTCTTC.

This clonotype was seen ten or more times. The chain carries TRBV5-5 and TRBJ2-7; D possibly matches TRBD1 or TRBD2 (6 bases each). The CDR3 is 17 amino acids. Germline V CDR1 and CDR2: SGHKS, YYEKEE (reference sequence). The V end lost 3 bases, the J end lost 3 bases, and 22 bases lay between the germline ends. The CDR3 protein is CASSSRGTQFGRYEQYF. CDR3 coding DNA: TGTGCCAGCAGCTCACGGGGGACACAGTTTGGACGCTACGAGCAGTACTTC.